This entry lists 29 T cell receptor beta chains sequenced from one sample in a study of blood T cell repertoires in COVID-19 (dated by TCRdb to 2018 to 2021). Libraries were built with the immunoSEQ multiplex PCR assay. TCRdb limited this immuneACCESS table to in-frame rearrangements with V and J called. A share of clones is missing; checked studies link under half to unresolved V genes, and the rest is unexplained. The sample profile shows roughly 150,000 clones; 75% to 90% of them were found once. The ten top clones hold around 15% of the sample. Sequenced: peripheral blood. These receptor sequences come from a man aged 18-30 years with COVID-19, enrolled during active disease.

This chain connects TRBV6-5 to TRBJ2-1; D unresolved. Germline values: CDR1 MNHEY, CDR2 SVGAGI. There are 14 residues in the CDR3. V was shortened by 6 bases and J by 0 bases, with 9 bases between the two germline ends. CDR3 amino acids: CASRGYSSYNEQFF. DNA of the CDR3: TGTGCCAGCAGAGGCTACAGCTCCTACAATGAGCAGTTCTTC.

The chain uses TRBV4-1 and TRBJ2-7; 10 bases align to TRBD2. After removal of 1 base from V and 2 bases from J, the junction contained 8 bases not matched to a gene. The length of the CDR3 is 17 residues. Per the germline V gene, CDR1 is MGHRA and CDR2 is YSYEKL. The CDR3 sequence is CASSQASGRGFTYEQYF. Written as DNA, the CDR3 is TGCGCCAGCAGCCAAGCTAGCGGGAGAGGTTTTACCTACGAGCAGTACTTC.

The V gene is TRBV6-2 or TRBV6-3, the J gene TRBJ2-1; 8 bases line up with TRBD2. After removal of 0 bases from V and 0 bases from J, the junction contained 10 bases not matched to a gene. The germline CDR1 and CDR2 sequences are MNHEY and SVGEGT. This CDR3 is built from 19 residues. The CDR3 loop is CASSYSTSVLPSSYNEQFF. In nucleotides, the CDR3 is TGTGCCAGCAGTTACTCGACTAGCGTCCTACCCAGCTCCTACAATGAGCAGTTCTTC.

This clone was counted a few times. The CDR3 loop reads CASSSLDRVPKAFF. In DNA form, the CDR3 reads TGTGCCAGCAGTTCCCTCGACAGGGTTCCTAAAGCTTTCTTT. The chain recombines TRBV28 with TRBJ1-1; TRBD1 matches at 7 bases. Germline assignment: CDR1 MDHEN and CDR2 SYDVKM. The CDR3 is 14 residues long. J was trimmed by 9 bases and V by 4 bases; bases with no gene match: 11.

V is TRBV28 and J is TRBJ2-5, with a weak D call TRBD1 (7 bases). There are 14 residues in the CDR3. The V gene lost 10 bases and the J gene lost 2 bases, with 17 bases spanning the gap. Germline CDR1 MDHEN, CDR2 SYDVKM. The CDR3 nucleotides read TGTGCCACCCAGGGGGGCCCCCTACAAGAGACCCAGTACTTC. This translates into CATQGGPLQETQYF.

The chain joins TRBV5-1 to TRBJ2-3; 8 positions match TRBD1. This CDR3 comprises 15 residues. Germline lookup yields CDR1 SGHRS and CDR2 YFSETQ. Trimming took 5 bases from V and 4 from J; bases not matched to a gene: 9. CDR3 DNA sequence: TGCGCCAGCAGACCCACGGACAGGGCCGCAGATACGCAGTATTTT. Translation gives CASRPTDRAADTQYF.

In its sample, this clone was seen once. CDR3 protein: CSVRRTATDTQYF. The CDR3 coding sequence is TGCAGCGTCAGGAGGACAGCGACAGATACGCAGTATTTT. The chain combines TRBV29-1 with TRBJ2-3, with a weak D call TRBD1 (6 bases). Germline CDR1 and CDR2: SQVTM and ANQGSEA. V lost 6 bases and J lost 3, with 13 bases in between. The CDR3 extends over 13 amino acids.

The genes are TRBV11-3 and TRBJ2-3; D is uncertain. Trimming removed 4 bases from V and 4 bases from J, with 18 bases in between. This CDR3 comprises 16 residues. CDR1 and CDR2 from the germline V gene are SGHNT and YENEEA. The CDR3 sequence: CASSSSYQTGSDTQYF. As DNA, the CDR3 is TGTGCCAGCAGCTCATCCTACCAGACTGGGTCAGATACGCAGTATTTT. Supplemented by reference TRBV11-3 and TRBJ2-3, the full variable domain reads EAGVVQSPRYKIIEKKQPVAFWCNPISGHNTLYWYLQNLGQGPELLIRYENEEAVDDSQLPKDRFSAERLKGVDSTLKIQPAELGDSAVYLCASSSSYQTGSDTQYFGPGTRLTVL.

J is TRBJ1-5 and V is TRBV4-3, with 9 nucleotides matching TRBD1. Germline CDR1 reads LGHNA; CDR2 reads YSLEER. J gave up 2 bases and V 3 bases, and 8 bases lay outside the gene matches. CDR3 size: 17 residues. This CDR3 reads CASSQGTGSRGNQPQHF. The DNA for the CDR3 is TGCGCCAGCAGCCAGGGGACAGGGAGCAGGGGCAATCAGCCCCAGCATTTT.

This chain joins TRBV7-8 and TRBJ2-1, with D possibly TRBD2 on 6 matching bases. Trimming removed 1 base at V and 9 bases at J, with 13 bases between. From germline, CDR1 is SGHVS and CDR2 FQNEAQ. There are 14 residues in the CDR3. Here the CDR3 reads CASSLVGGSGEQFF. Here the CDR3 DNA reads TGTGCCAGCAGCTTAGTGGGGGGTTCTGGTGAGCAGTTCTTC.

The CDR3 coding sequence is TGTGCCAGCAGTTTATGGGGAGGGGCGAGGAATTCACCCCTCCACTTT. This codes for CASSLWGGARNSPLHF. The rearrangement uses TRBV27 and TRBJ1-6; tentatively, D is TRBD1 (5 bases). V lost 1 base to trimming and J lost 7 bases, with 14 bases between them. CDR1 and CDR2 (germline): MNHEY, SMNVEV (reference sequence). This CDR3 is built from 16 residues.

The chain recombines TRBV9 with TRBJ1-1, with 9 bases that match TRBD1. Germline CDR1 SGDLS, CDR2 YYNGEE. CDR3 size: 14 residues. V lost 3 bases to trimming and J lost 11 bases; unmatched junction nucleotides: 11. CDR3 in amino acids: CASSASSGTGFAFF. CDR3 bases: TGTGCCAGCAGCGCCTCCTCCGGGACAGGGTTCGCTTTCTTT. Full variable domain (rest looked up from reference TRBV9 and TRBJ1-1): DSGVTQTPKHLITATGQRVTLRCSPRSGDLSVYWYQQSLDQGLQFLIQYYNGEERAKGNILERFSAQQFPDLHSELNLSSLELGDSALYFCASSASSGTGFAFFGQGTRLTVV.

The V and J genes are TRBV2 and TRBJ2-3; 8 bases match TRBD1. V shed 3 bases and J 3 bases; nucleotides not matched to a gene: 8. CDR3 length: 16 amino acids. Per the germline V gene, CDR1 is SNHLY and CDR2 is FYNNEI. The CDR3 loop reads CASSDAGGAFTDTQYF. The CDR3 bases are TGTGCCAGCAGTGACGCAGGGGGCGCTTTTACAGATACGCAGTATTTT. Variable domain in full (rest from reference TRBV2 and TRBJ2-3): EPEVTQTPSHQVTQMGQEVILRCVPISNHLYFYWYRQILGQKVEFLVSFYNNEISEKSEIFDDQFSVERPDGSNFTLKIRSTKLEDSAMYFCASSDAGGAFTDTQYFGPGTRLTVL.

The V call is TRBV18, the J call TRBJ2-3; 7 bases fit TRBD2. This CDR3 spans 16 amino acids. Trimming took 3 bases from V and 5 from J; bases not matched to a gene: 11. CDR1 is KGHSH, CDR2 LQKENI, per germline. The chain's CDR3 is CASSPLGPSGKDTQYF. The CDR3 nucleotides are TGTGCCAGCTCACCCTTGGGTCCTAGCGGAAAAGATACGCAGTATTTT. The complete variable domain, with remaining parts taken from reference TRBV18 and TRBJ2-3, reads NAGVMQNPRHLVRRRGQEARLRCSPMKGHSHVYWYRQLPEEGLKFMVYLQKENIIDESGMPKERFSAEFPKEGPSILRIQQVVRGDSAAYFCASSPLGPSGKDTQYFGPGTRLTVL.

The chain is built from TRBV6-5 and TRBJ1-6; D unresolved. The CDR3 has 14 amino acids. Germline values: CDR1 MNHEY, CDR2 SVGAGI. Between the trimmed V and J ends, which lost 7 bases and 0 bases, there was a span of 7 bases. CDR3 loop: CASKESSYNSPLHF. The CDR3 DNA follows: TGTGCCAGCAAGGAGAGCTCCTATAATTCACCCCTCCACTTT.

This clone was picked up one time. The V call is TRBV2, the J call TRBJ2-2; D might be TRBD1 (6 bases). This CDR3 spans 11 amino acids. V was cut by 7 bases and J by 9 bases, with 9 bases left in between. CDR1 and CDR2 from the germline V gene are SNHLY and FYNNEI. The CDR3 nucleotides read TGTGCCAGCATACAGGGCCGGGAGCTGTTTTTT. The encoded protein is CASIQGRELFF.

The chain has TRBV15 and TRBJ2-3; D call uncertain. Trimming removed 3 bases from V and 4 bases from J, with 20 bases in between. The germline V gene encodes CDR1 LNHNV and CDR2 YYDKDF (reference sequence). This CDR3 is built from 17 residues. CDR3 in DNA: TGTGCCACCAGCAGTTTCTCGCTTGATAGAGTCCCAGATACGCAGTATTTT. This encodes CATSSFSLDRVPDTQYF. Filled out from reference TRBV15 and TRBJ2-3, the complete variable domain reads DAMVIQNPRYQVTQFGKPVTLSCSQTLNHNVMYWYQQKSSQAPKLLFHYYDKDFNNEADTPDNFQSRRPNTSFCFLDIRSPGLGDTAMYLCATSSFSLDRVPDTQYFGPGTRLTVL.

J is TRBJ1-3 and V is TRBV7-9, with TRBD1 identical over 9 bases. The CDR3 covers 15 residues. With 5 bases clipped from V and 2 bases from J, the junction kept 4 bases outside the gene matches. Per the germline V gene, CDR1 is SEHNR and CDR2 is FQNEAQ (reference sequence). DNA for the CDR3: TGTGCCAGCAGCGCCAGGACAGGGGCTGGAAACACCATATATTTT. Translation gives CASSARTGAGNTIYF. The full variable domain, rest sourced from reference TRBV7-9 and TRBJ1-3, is DTGVSQNPRHKITKRGQNVTFRCDPISEHNRLYWYRQTLGQGPEFLTYFQNEAQLEKSRLLSDRFSAERPKGSFSTLEIQRTEQGDSAMYLCASSARTGAGNTIYFGEGSWLTVV.

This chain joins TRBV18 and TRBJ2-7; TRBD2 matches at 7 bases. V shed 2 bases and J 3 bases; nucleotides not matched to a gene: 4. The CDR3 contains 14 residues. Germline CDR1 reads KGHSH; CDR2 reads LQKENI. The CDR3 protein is CASSPGGGYYEQYF. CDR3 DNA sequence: TGTGCCAGCTCACCAGGCGGGGGATACTACGAGCAGTACTTC.

The CDR3 spells CASSLLGTLRSYEQYF. The CDR3 coding sequence is TGTGCCAGCAGTTTACTAGGGACACTACGCTCCTACGAGCAGTACTTC. The chain is built from TRBV27 and TRBJ2-7, with D maybe TRBD1 (6 bases). This CDR3 region has 16 residues. The V and J ends lost 2 bases and 0 bases respectively, with 14 bases between them. Germline-derived CDR1 and CDR2 are MNHEY and SMNVEV (reference sequence).

The DNA for the CDR3 is TGCAGTGCCGGGGTCCAGCATTTT. It translates to CSAGVQHF. V usage is TRBV20-1 and J usage is TRBJ1-5, with no clear D. V was pared by 6 bases and J by 12 bases, with 6 bases between. This CDR3 is 8 amino acids long. Looked up from germline, CDR1 is DFQATT and CDR2 is SNEGSKA (reference sequence).

CDR3 residues: CSVVLTVPPGANVLTF. CDR3 nucleotides: TGCAGCGTCGTCCTGACAGTTCCCCCTGGGGCCAACGTCCTGACTTTC. This chain connects TRBV29-1 to TRBJ2-6, with a weak D call TRBD1 (5 bases). CDR1 SQVTM and CDR2 ANQGSEA come from the germline V gene. The CDR3 spans 16 residues. Trimming removed 6 bases from V and 2 bases from J, with 17 bases in between.

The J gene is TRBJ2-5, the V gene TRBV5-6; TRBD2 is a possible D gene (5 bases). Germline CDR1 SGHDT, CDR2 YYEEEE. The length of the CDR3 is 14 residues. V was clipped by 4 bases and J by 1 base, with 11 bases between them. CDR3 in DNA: TGTGCCAGCAGCGGTATAGCGACCCAAGAGACCCAGTACTTC. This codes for CASSGIATQETQYF. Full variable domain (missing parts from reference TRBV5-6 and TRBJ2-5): DAGVTQSPTHLIKTRGQQVTLRCSPKSGHDTVSWYQQALGQGPQFIFQYYEEEERQRGNFPDRFSGHQFPNYSSELNVNALLLGDSALYLCASSGIATQETQYFGPGTRLLVL.

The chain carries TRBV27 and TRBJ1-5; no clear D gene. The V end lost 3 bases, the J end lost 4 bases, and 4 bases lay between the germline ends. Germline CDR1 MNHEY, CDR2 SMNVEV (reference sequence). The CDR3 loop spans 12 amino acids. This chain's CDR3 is CASSFFNQPQHF. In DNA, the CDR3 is TGTGCCAGCAGTTTCTTTAATCAGCCCCAGCATTTT.

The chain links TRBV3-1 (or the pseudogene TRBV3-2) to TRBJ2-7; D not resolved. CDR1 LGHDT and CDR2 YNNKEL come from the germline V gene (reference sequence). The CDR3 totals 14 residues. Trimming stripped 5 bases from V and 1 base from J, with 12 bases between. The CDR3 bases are TGTGCCAGCAGCTACTACGGAGATTCCTACGAGCAGTACTTC. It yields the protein CASSYYGDSYEQYF.

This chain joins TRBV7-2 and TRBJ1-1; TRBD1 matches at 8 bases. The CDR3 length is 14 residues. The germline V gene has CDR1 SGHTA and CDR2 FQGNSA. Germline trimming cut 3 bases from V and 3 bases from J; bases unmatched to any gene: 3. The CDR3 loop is CASSFRGRDTEAFF. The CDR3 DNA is TGTGCCAGCAGCTTCAGGGGGCGAGACACTGAAGCTTTCTTT. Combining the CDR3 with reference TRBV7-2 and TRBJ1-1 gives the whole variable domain GAGVSQSPSNKVTEKGKDVELRCDPISGHTALYWYRQSLGQGLEFLIYFQGNSAPDKSGLPSDRFSAERTGGSVSTLTIQRTQQEDSAVYLCASSFRGRDTEAFFGQGTRLTVV.

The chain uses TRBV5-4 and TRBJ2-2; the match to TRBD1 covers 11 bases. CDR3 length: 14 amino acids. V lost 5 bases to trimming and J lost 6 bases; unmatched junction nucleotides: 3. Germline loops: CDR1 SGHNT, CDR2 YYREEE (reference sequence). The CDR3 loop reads CASRRTGGSGELFF. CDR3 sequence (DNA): TGTGCCAGCAGAAGGACAGGGGGCTCCGGGGAGCTGTTTTTT.

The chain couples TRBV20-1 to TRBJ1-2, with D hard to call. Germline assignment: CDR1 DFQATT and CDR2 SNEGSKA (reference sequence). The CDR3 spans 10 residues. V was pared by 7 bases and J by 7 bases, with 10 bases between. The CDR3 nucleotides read TGCAGTGGGCGGGGTGGTGGCTACACCTTC. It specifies CSGRGGGYTF.

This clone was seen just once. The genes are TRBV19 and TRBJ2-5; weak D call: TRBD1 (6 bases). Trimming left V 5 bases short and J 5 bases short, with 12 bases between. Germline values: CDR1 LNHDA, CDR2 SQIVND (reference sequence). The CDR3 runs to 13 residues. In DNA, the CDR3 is TGTGCCAGTAGTGTAAACAGGGCCGAGACCCAGTACTTC. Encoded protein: CASSVNRAETQYF.